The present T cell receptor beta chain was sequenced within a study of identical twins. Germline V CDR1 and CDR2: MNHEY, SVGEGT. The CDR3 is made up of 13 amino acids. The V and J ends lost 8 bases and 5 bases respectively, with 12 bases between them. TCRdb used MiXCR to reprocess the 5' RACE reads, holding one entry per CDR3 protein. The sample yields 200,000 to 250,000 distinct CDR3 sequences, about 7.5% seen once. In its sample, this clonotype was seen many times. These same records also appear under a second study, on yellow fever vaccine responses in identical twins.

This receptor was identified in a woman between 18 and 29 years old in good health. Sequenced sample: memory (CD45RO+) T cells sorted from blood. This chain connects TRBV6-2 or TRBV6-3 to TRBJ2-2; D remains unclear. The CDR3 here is CASQELTTGELFF. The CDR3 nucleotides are TGTGCCAGCCAAGAGCTCACGACCGGGGAGCTGTTTTTT.